The rows below give T cell receptor beta chains drawn from one sample of a study of blood T cells in healthy people across ages. TCRdb redid the calling of the 5' RACE reads with MiXCR, one entry per CDR3 protein. The sample shows 1.6 million or so distinct CDR3 sequences, about 32% of them seen only once. The material sequenced was blood. These receptors were obtained from a woman aged 25 to 45 in good health. Each CDR3 is given with its conserved first and last residue. A D gene is named only where the DNA matches it firmly. A row's size may be missing; if present it is once, few, many or a size class.

v_call: TRBV6-6
d_call: TRBD2
clone_size: -
j_call: TRBJ2-3
cdr3_nt: TGTGCCAGCAGGACCGCTAGCGGGCCCCTTACAGATACGCAGTATTTT
cdr3_aa: CASRTASGPLTDTQYF

v_call: TRBV7-8
d_call: -
clone_size: -
j_call: TRBJ2-1
cdr3_nt: TGTGCCAGCAGCTTTAAGCGATACAATGAGCAGTTCTTC
cdr3_aa: CASSFKRYNEQFF

v_call: TRBV4-1
d_call: TRBD2
clone_size: few
j_call: TRBJ2-1
cdr3_nt: TGCGCCAGCAGCCGAGACCCAGCGGGGACCTACAATGAGCAGTTCTTC
cdr3_aa: CASSRDPAGTYNEQFF

v_call: TRBV29-1
d_call: -
clone_size: many
j_call: TRBJ2-3
cdr3_nt: TGCAGCGTCCGGACAGATAGCACAGATACGCAGTATTTT
cdr3_aa: CSVRTDSTDTQYF

v_call: TRBV20-1
d_call: -
clone_size: -
j_call: TRBJ2-1
cdr3_nt: TGCAGTGCTAGAGACCGGGACTCCCACGACAATGAGCAGTTCTTC
cdr3_aa: CSARDRDSHDNEQFF

v_call: TRBV9
d_call: TRBD1
clone_size: -
j_call: TRBJ1-2
cdr3_nt: TGTGCCAGCAGCTCAAACCCCGGGACAGGGGGCAATGGCTACACCTTC
cdr3_aa: CASSSNPGTGGNGYTF

v_call: TRBV27
d_call: -
clone_size: few
j_call: TRBJ2-7
cdr3_nt: TGTGCCAGCAGTTTATCACGGGGCGCCGAGCAGTACTTC
cdr3_aa: CASSLSRGAEQYF

v_call: TRBV7-2
d_call: -
clone_size: -
j_call: TRBJ2-1
cdr3_nt: TGTGCCAGCAGCTTGGCTGGATCAGCGGGCGATGAGCAGTTCTTC
cdr3_aa: CASSLAGSAGDEQFF

v_call: TRBV28
d_call: TRBD2
clone_size: -
j_call: TRBJ2-1
cdr3_nt: TGTGCCAGCACCCCCCAGGCGGGAGGTTCCTACAATGAGCAGTTCTTC
cdr3_aa: CASTPQAGGSYNEQFF

v_call: TRBV6-5
d_call: -
clone_size: -
j_call: TRBJ1-2
cdr3_nt: TGTGCCAGCAGTTACTCAGCGGTCTATGGCTACACCTTC
cdr3_aa: CASSYSAVYGYTF

v_call: TRBV10-3
d_call: TRBD1
clone_size: -
j_call: TRBJ1-6
cdr3_nt: TGTGCCATCAGGGATCTGGAAGACAGGGGAAACAATTCACCCCTCCACTTT
cdr3_aa: CAIRDLEDRGNNSPLHF

v_call: TRBV6-1
d_call: -
clone_size: once
j_call: TRBJ1-1
cdr3_nt: TGTGCCAGCAGTGAATACATGGACACTGAAGCTTTCTTT
cdr3_aa: CASSEYMDTEAFF

v_call: TRBV7-9
d_call: TRBD1
clone_size: few
j_call: TRBJ1-6
cdr3_nt: TGTGCCAGCCAACCGGGACAGGGCAATTCACCCCTCCACTTT
cdr3_aa: CASQPGQGNSPLHF

v_call: TRBV24-1
d_call: TRBD1
clone_size: once
j_call: TRBJ1-5
cdr3_nt: TGTGCCACCAGCCAGACAGGGTTATATCAGCCCCGGCATTTT
cdr3_aa: CATSQTGLYQPRHF

v_call: TRBV2
d_call: TRBD2
clone_size: -
j_call: TRBJ2-7
cdr3_nt: TGTGCCGGCCTTAAGACTAGCGTACCCTACGAGCAGTACTTC
cdr3_aa: CAGLKTSVPYEQYF

v_call: TRBV12-3/TRBV12-4
d_call: -
clone_size: -
j_call: TRBJ1-5
cdr3_nt: TGTGCCAGCAGTTCCACTACCGATCAGCCCCAGCATTTT
cdr3_aa: CASSSTTDQPQHF

v_call: TRBV29-1
d_call: TRBD2
clone_size: -
j_call: TRBJ2-3
cdr3_nt: TGCAGCGGGAGCCCCGGGGACTACTACGCAGATACGCAGTATTTT
cdr3_aa: CSGSPGDYYADTQYF

v_call: TRBV5-5
d_call: -
clone_size: -
j_call: TRBJ2-5
cdr3_nt: TGTGCCAGCAGTTATCTTACCACCGTCAGAGAGACCCAGTACTTC
cdr3_aa: CASSYLTTVRETQYF

v_call: TRBV6-1
d_call: TRBD2
clone_size: -
j_call: TRBJ2-7
cdr3_nt: TGTGCCAGCAGTGACCGAATAGCGGGGGCGACCTACGAGCAGTACTTC
cdr3_aa: CASSDRIAGATYEQYF

v_call: TRBV20-1
d_call: -
clone_size: -
j_call: TRBJ2-1
cdr3_nt: TGCAGTGCTCTGAACCTAGTGGGGGCTTTGTACAATGAGCAGTTCTTC
cdr3_aa: CSALNLVGALYNEQFF

v_call: TRBV20-1
d_call: -
clone_size: few
j_call: TRBJ1-1
cdr3_nt: TGCAGTGCTAGATCTTACTCAAAGAACACTGAAGCTTTCTTT
cdr3_aa: CSARSYSKNTEAFF

v_call: TRBV3-1
d_call: -
clone_size: -
j_call: TRBJ2-1
cdr3_nt: TGTGCCAGCAGCCAGGGATTGGGTGGTCAGGACAATGAGCAGTTCTTC
cdr3_aa: CASSQGLGGQDNEQFF

v_call: TRBV29-1
d_call: -
clone_size: many
j_call: TRBJ2-5
cdr3_nt: TGCAGCGTTGAGCGGGTGCTCCGTCAGACCCAGTACTTC
cdr3_aa: CSVERVLRQTQYF

v_call: TRBV7-9
d_call: TRBD1
clone_size: -
j_call: TRBJ2-1
cdr3_nt: TGTGCCAGCAGCTTAGAAGGGGGCGATGAGCAGTTCTTC
cdr3_aa: CASSLEGGDEQFF

v_call: TRBV28
d_call: -
clone_size: few
j_call: TRBJ2-1
cdr3_nt: TGTGCCAGCAGTTTGATGGTAACCAGCGGGAATGAGCAGTTCTTC
cdr3_aa: CASSLMVTSGNEQFF

v_call: TRBV9
d_call: TRBD2
clone_size: -
j_call: TRBJ2-7
cdr3_nt: TGTGCCAGCAGCGTGTCTAGCGGGAGTCCCTCCTACGAGCAGTACTTC
cdr3_aa: CASSVSSGSPSYEQYF

v_call: TRBV4-2
d_call: -
clone_size: -
j_call: TRBJ2-1
cdr3_nt: TGTGCCAGCAGCCAAGTTGGTCGGGGTTACAATGAGCAGTTCTTC
cdr3_aa: CASSQVGRGYNEQFF